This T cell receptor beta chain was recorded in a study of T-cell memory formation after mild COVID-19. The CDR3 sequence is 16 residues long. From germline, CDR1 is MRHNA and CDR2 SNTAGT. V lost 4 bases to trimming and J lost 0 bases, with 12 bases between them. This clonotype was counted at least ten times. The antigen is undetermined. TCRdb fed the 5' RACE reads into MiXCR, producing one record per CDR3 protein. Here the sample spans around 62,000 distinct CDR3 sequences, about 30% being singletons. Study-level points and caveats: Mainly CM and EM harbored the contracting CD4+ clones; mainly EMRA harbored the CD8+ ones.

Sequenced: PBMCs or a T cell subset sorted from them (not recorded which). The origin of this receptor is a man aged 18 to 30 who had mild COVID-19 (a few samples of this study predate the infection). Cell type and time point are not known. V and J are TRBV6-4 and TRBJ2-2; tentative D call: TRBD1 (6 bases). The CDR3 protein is CASSVAQGANTGELFF. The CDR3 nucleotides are TGTGCCAGCAGTGTTGCACAGGGCGCGAACACCGGGGAGCTGTTTTTT.